This TCR beta chain was found in a study of CD4+ T cells in melanoma. Points from the study as a whole: A reported correlation linked neoantigen-specific CD4+ T cells to CD8+, macrophage and B cell function. Reportedly, melanoma neoantigen-specific CD4+ T cells showed varied differentiation states.

Data came from immunoSEQ multiplex PCR; TCRdb stores just in-frame clones and leaves some out. The table lists roughly 140,000 clones, over 90% of them singletons, with 1.5% to 1.7% in the top ten. The CDR3 covers 16 residues. Germline loops: CDR1 SGHRS, CDR2 YFSETQ. The V and J ends lost 4 bases and 2 bases, in that order; junction bases with no gene match: 9. Note on this clone: The antigen remains unidentified.

This sequence was found in a human donor with melanoma. V gene TRBV5-1 combines with J gene TRBJ2-3, with 8 bases that match TRBD2. DNA for the CDR3: TGCGCCAGCAGCCCCCCGGCCGGGGGGGACACAGATACGCAGTATTTT. It specifies CASSPPAGGDTDTQYF.